Shown below are 27 T cell receptor beta chains from a single sample sequenced in a study of response to subunit inactivated influenza vaccine. TCRdb called the RT-PCR reads again in MiXCR, with one record for every CDR3 protein. The table shows 400,000 to 550,000 distinct CDR3 sequences, with about 25% occurring only once. The sequences come from CD4+ T cells sorted from PBMCs, collected roughly 5 days after vaccination. These receptor sequences come from a man in his fifties who received an inactivated influenza vaccine.

The gene calls are TRBV5-4 and TRBJ2-7; TRBD2 matches at 9 bases. Trimming cost V 3 bases and J 2 bases; bases outside gene matches: 6. CDR1 and CDR2 from the germline V gene are SGHNT and YYREEE (reference sequence). The CDR3 is made up of 15 amino acids. The CDR3 DNA reads as TGTGCCAGCAGCTCTGAACTAGCGGGCACCTACGAGCAGTACTTC. This codes for CASSSELAGTYEQYF.

The chain employs TRBV4-2 and TRBJ2-1; the D is unclear. The CDR3 runs to 12 residues. Trimming stripped 2 bases from V and 5 bases from J, with 4 bases between. The V gene's germline CDR1 is LGHNA and CDR2 YNFKEQ. The CDR3 reads CASSQTNNEQFF. CDR3 bases: TGTGCCAGCAGCCAAACTAACAATGAGCAGTTCTTC.

This clonotype has more than one count but fewer than ten. The V gene is TRBV6-1, the J gene TRBJ1-5; D remains unclear. Germline CDR1 is MNHNS and CDR2 is SASEGT. The V and J ends lost 6 bases and 0 bases respectively, with 12 bases between them. The CDR3 loop spans 15 amino acids. The CDR3 nucleotides are TGTGCCAGCAGACCACAGCCGTATAGCAATCAGCCCCAGCATTTT. Translation gives CASRPQPYSNQPQHF.

The chain couples TRBV30 to TRBJ2-5; weak D call: TRBD1 (6 bases). Germline V gene sequence: CDR1 GTSNPN, CDR2 SVGIG (reference sequence). This CDR3 has 12 amino acids. V was clipped by 7 bases and J by 5 bases, with 14 bases between them. This CDR3 reads CAFSRGGETQYF. The CDR3 DNA is TGTGCCTTCTCCAGGGGTGGGGAGACCCAGTACTTC.

The rearrangement joins TRBV3-1 to TRBJ2-4; 7 bases match TRBD1. From germline, CDR1 is LGHDT and CDR2 YNNKEL (reference sequence). The CDR3 totals 15 residues. V was pared by 1 base and J by 12 bases, with 12 bases of the junction left unmatched. CDR3 residues: CASSQGRAQGLGQYF. The CDR3 nucleotides read TGTGCCAGCAGCCAAGGCCGGGCACAGGGGCTTGGTCAGTACTTC.

V usage is TRBV5-6 and J usage is TRBJ2-4, with D uncertain. The CDR3 is made up of 13 amino acids. Germline loops: CDR1 SGHDT, CDR2 YYEEEE. The V gene lost 0 bases and the J gene lost 8 bases, with 9 bases spanning the gap. The CDR3 sequence: CASSLAGVDIQYF. The CDR3 bases are TGTGCCAGCAGCTTGGCTGGGGTGGACATTCAGTACTTC.

This clonotype has a handful of counts. The CDR3, as DNA: TGTGCCAGCAGCAAACTGACAATGAACACTGAAGCTTTCTTT. Translated, it gives CASSKLTMNTEAFF. V usage is TRBV7-2 and J usage is TRBJ1-1; D gene uncertain. CDR1 is SGHTA and CDR2 is FQGNSA in the germline V gene. V lost 5 bases to trimming and J lost 0 bases, with 10 bases between them. CDR3 length: 14 residues.

The table lists this clonotype with a few counts. The chain links TRBV10-3 to TRBJ2-2; 9 bases match TRBD1. The CDR3 loop spans 15 amino acids. Germline trimming cut 9 bases from V and 3 bases from J; bases unmatched to any gene: 8. The germline V gene encodes CDR1 ENHRY and CDR2 SYGVKD. The CDR3 spells CAIADRGGYTGELFF. The DNA of the CDR3 is TGTGCCATTGCGGACAGGGGAGGGTACACCGGGGAGCTGTTTTTT.

The chain is built from TRBV12-3 or TRBV12-4 and TRBJ2-2; 13 bases line up with TRBD2. The CDR3 length is 16 residues. The V and J ends lost 7 bases and 7 bases, in that order; junction bases with no gene match: 9. CDR3 residues: CASTRRLAGGGGELFF. CDR3 DNA: TGTGCCAGCACCCGCCGACTAGCGGGAGGAGGCGGGGAGCTGTTTTTT.

This chain joins TRBV11-2 and TRBJ1-2; no clear D. Germline values: CDR1 SGHAT, CDR2 FQNNGV. V shed 2 bases and J shed 5 bases, with 6 bases lying between them. This CDR3 is built from 12 residues. The DNA for the CDR3 is TGTGCCAGCAGCTTACCGGGGTATGGCTACACCTTC. Protein sequence: CASSLPGYGYTF.

The rearrangement uses TRBV6-1 and TRBJ1-5, with D unresolved. Germline loops: CDR1 MNHNS, CDR2 SASEGT. CDR3 length: 13 residues. The ends were cut back, 8 bases at V and 4 bases at J, with 12 bases in the middle. The CDR3 nucleotides read TGTGCCAGCCTCGAATATAAAAATCAGCCCCAGCATTTT. It yields the protein CASLEYKNQPQHF.

The chain is built from TRBV2 and TRBJ2-5; no firm D call. The CDR3 is 15 amino acids. CDR1 and CDR2 from the germline V gene are SNHLY and FYNNEI. The V end was cut by 0 bases, the J end by 5 bases, with 13 bases between. The CDR3 sequence is CASSEAPLGHETQYF. The CDR3 nucleotides are TGTGCCAGCAGTGAAGCGCCACTGGGTCACGAGACCCAGTACTTC. The full variable domain, in which reference TRBV2 and TRBJ2-5 provide the parts outside the CDR3, is EPEVTQTPSHQVTQMGQEVILRCVPISNHLYFYWYRQILGQKVEFLVSFYNNEISEKSEIFDDQFSVERPDGSNFTLKIRSTKLEDSAMYFCASSEAPLGHETQYFGPGTRLLVL.

This clonotype was detected a few times. V usage is TRBV4-1 and J usage is TRBJ2-2; 10 bases match TRBD2. V shed 0 bases and J 5 bases; nucleotides not matched to a gene: 6. CDR1 and CDR2 from the germline V gene are MGHRA and YSYEKL. The CDR3 runs 17 residues. The CDR3 reads CASSQDGKRGGTGELFF. CDR3 in DNA: TGCGCCAGCAGCCAAGATGGAAAGCGGGGGGGAACCGGGGAGCTGTTTTTT.

This clonotype was found a few times. The V call is TRBV29-1, the J call TRBJ2-5; 7 nucleotides agree with TRBD2. The J segment lost 4 bases and the V segment lost 6 bases, leaving 14 bases of the junction unmatched. The CDR3 length is 15 residues. Germline assignment: CDR1 SQVTM and CDR2 ANQGSEA. The CDR3 here is CSVGLSLSPGETQYF. CDR3 bases: TGCAGCGTGGGACTATCGTTGAGCCCGGGAGAGACCCAGTACTTC.

This clonotype appeared many times. V and J are TRBV15 and TRBJ1-5, with no clear D. This CDR3 has 13 residues. Per germline, CDR1 LNHNV and CDR2 YYDKDF (reference sequence). Trimming cost V 1 base and J 5 bases, with 6 bases left between them. CDR3 residues: CATSRAVDQPQHF. The CDR3 DNA is TGTGCCACCAGCAGAGCCGTCGATCAGCCCCAGCATTTT.

This clonotype came up a few times. V usage is TRBV4-1 and J usage is TRBJ2-7, with a possible D match to TRBD2 (6 bases). The CDR3 covers 14 residues. Trimming took off 0 bases at V and 3 bases at J, with 9 bases between the two ends. The germline V gene encodes CDR1 MGHRA and CDR2 YSYEKL. The CDR3 DNA reads as TGCGCCAGCAGCCAAGATCGGGGGAACTACGAGCAGTACTTC. Encoded protein: CASSQDRGNYEQYF.

V is TRBV6-5 and J is TRBJ2-7, with 8 bases aligning to TRBD1. The CDR3 covers 16 residues. CDR1 and CDR2 (germline): MNHEY, SVGAGI. Germline trimming cut 2 bases from V and 4 bases from J; bases unmatched to any gene: 10. Written as DNA, the CDR3 is TGTGCCAGCAGTTACCAACGCGGACAGGGCCGATACGAGCAGTACTTC. Encoded protein: CASSYQRGQGRYEQYF.

This clonotype was detected a few times. The V gene is TRBV5-1, the J gene TRBJ2-5, with 9 positions matching TRBD2. With 4 bases clipped from V and 4 bases from J, the junction kept 5 bases outside the gene matches. This CDR3 has 14 amino acids. Per the germline V gene, CDR1 is SGHRS and CDR2 is YFSETQ. The CDR3 here is CASSRAGGGETQYF. The CDR3 DNA follows: TGCGCCAGCAGCCGAGCGGGAGGAGGAGAGACCCAGTACTTC.

The chain carries TRBV5-1 and TRBJ1-1; no clear D. The CDR3 has 13 residues. Germline values: CDR1 SGHRS, CDR2 YFSETQ. V shed 3 bases and J shed 7 bases, with 13 bases lying between them. CDR3 loop: CASSSSGEDEAFF. CDR3 nucleotides: TGCGCCAGCAGCTCGTCCGGAGAGGATGAAGCTTTCTTT.

This sequence joins TRBV12-3 or TRBV12-4 and TRBJ2-7; a weak D match, TRBD2 (6 bases). V was pared by 3 bases and J by 5 bases, with 11 bases between. The CDR3 contains 13 residues. CDR3 sequence (DNA): TGTGCCAGCAGTTTTACGGGAGTCGACGAGCAGTACTTC. It codes for CASSFTGVDEQYF.

This chain joins TRBV7-9 and TRBJ1-1, with D possibly matching TRBD1 (5 bases). V shed 5 bases and J shed 10 bases, with 17 bases lying between them. This CDR3 is built from 13 residues. Germline CDR1 reads SEHNR; CDR2 reads FQNEAQ (reference sequence). DNA for the CDR3: TGTGCCAGCAGCCAACAGACGGGGAGGGGAGCTTTCTTT. The encoded protein is CASSQQTGRGAFF.

This clonotype was seen a few times. The V gene is TRBV20-1, the J gene TRBJ1-4; a weak D match, TRBD1 (5 bases). This CDR3 is built from 14 residues. V was pared by 1 base and J by 7 bases, with 13 bases between. Looked up from germline, CDR1 is DFQATT and CDR2 is SNEGSKA (reference sequence). The CDR3 sequence: CSARGQGVGEKLFF. The CDR3 DNA is TGCAGTGCTAGAGGCCAGGGAGTCGGTGAAAAACTGTTTTTT.

This clonotype was seen a handful of times. The rearrangement uses TRBV6-6 and TRBJ2-3; the D gene is possibly TRBD2 (5 bases). Germline assignment: CDR1 MNHNY and CDR2 SVGAGI (reference sequence). The CDR3 loop spans 13 amino acids. V gave up 6 bases and J gave up 2 bases, with 9 bases separating them. The CDR3 here is CASRRSDTDTQYF. The CDR3 DNA sequence: TGTGCCAGCAGACGTAGCGACACAGATACGCAGTATTTT.

The chain couples TRBV9 to TRBJ2-3, with TRBD2 as a possible D gene (6 bases). The germline V gene encodes CDR1 SGDLS and CDR2 YYNGEE. Trimming left V 2 bases short and J 5 bases short, with 21 bases between. CDR3 length: 17 amino acids. This CDR3 is CASSVLSARGVGDTQYF. CDR3 bases: TGTGCCAGCAGCGTCCTTAGCGCCCGCGGGGTAGGAGATACGCAGTATTTT.

This clonotype was counted a few times. V usage is TRBV24-1 and J usage is TRBJ2-2; 7 bases are a match to TRBD1. Per germline, CDR1 KGHDR and CDR2 SFDVKD. CDR3 length equals 16 residues. The V segment lost 1 base and the J segment 4 bases; nucleotides outside the gene matches: 5. The CDR3 is CATSDLWTGVTGELFF. Written as DNA, the CDR3 is TGTGCCACCAGTGATTTATGGACAGGAGTCACCGGGGAGCTGTTTTTT.

The J gene is TRBJ1-2, the V gene TRBV20-1; 8 bases map to TRBD1. The V segment lost 2 bases and the J segment 8 bases; nucleotides outside the gene matches: 7. CDR1 is DFQATT, CDR2 SNEGSKA, per germline (reference sequence). CDR3 length: 13 amino acids. CDR3 DNA sequence: TGCAGTGCTAGACCCGGGACAGGCCGGGGCTACACCTTC. This sequence encodes CSARPGTGRGYTF.

The chain is built from TRBV5-4 and TRBJ1-1, with a weak D call TRBD1 (5 bases). The CDR3 loop spans 15 amino acids. V lost 0 bases to trimming and J lost 0 bases, with 9 bases between them. The germline V gene encodes CDR1 SGHNT and CDR2 YYREEE (reference sequence). CDR3 nucleotide sequence: TGTGCCAGCAGCTTGGCAGGGATGATGAACACTGAAGCTTTCTTT. Its protein product is CASSLAGMMNTEAFF.